Listed here are 5 T cell receptor beta chains from one sample, sequenced in a study of OX40 agonist ivuxolimab in advanced cancers. TCRdb's copy holds only in-frame clones and misses some; the assay was immunoSEQ multiplex PCR. The sample shows tens of thousands of clones, roughly four fifths of them seen only once. The sequenced sample was CD4+ or CD8+ T cells sorted from blood, obtained in a trial of the OX40 agonist ivuxolimab. These receptors all stem from an adult with an advanced solid tumor such as melanoma, head and neck, liver or kidney cancer.

This clone was seen many times. The chain recombines TRBV7-2 with TRBJ2-3, with a weak D call TRBD1 (5 bases). Germline V gives CDR1 SGHTA, CDR2 FQGNSA. This CDR3 contains 15 residues. V was trimmed by 0 bases and J by 1 base, leaving 8 bases between them. CDR3 protein: CASSLAGRRTDTQYF. DNA for the CDR3: TGTGCCAGCAGCTTAGCGGGGCGTCGCACAGATACGCAGTATTTT.

This clone was counted once. The chain uses TRBV6-5 and TRBJ2-1; TRBD2 agrees at 10 bases. There are 16 residues in the CDR3. V shed 0 bases and J 8 bases; nucleotides not matched to a gene: 7. Germline loops: CDR1 MNHEY, CDR2 SVGAGI. CDR3 region: CASSYSANSGRYEQFF. CDR3 sequence (DNA): TGTGCCAGCAGTTACTCGGCCAATAGCGGGAGGTATGAGCAGTTCTTC.

The CDR3 DNA reads as TGTGCCAGCAGTTCGGACAGGCGACGCACTGAAGCTTTCTTT. Translating it yields CASSSDRRRTEAFF. The chain links TRBV6-5 to TRBJ1-1, with TRBD1 identical over 7 bases. Germline V CDR1 and CDR2: MNHEY, SVGAGI. V was clipped by 4 bases and J by 4 bases; unmatched bases: 6. The CDR3 is 14 residues long.

The rearrangement uses TRBV4-3 and TRBJ1-2; a possible D gene is TRBD1 (5 bases). V shed 0 bases and J shed 7 bases, with 15 bases lying between them. The CDR3 contains 15 residues. The germline gives CDR1 LGHNA, CDR2 YSLEER. The CDR3 nucleotides are TGCGCCAGCAGCCAAGATCCGGGGCGGCGGGCTGGCTACACCTTC. Encoded protein: CASSQDPGRRAGYTF.

Worth noting for this clone: At one boundary the junction diverges from the germline segment, which might be a read error. The chain recombines TRBV11-2 with TRBJ2-7, with TRBD2 matching 9 bases. This CDR3 contains 16 residues. Germline V gene data show CDR1 as SGHAT and CDR2 as FQNNGV. Written as DNA, the CDR3 is TGTGCCGGCAGCTCAGCCCTAGCGGGGACTACCTACGAGCAGTACTTC. It codes for CAGSSALAGTTYEQYF.